Listed below are T cell receptor beta chains from one sample, sequenced in a study of regulatory T cells in long-lasting Graves disease. MiXCR was run by TCRdb on the multiplex PCR reads, yielding one entry per CDR3 protein. The sample has some 460,000 distinct CDR3 sequences, 15% to 20% seen once; the top ten hold 12%. These records were also assigned to another study, of T cells in Graves' hyperthyroidism and ophthalmopathy.

Sequencing used peripheral blood mononuclear cells (PBMCs), obtained at new diagnosis, from a patient treated with antithyroid drugs. These receptors originate from a middle-aged man with Graves disease. CDR3s include the opening cysteine and the closing phenylalanine or tryptophan. The D gene is left open where the match is weak. Clone size is shown for a subset of rows, as once, few, many or a class of expanded clone.

DNA | CDR3 | V | D | J | size
TGCAGTGGATTGCGGGCGAGCACAGATACGCAGTATTTT | CSGLRASTDTQYF | TRBV20-1 | NA | TRBJ2-3 | few
TGTGCCAGCAGTGAATCCGGACTAGCGGGAGCCTCCGGCGATACGCAGTATTTT | CASSESGLAGASGDTQYF | TRBV2 | TRBD2 | TRBJ2-3 | NA
TGTGCCATCAGTGAGGCGGACAAACCGTCTGGAAACACCATATATTTT | CAISEADKPSGNTIYF | TRBV10-3 | NA | TRBJ1-3 | many
TGTGCCAGCAGTGTCCACGGGGGCGGGTATGAAAAACTGTTTTTT | CASSVHGGGYEKLFF | TRBV28 | NA | TRBJ1-4 | many
TGTGCCAGCAGTATGAGGACGGTGAACACTGAAGCTTTCTTT | CASSMRTVNTEAFF | TRBV6-1 | NA | TRBJ1-1 | many
TGTGCCACCTATGATCCGGGACAGATCAATCAGCCCCAGCATTTT | CATYDPGQINQPQHF | TRBV15 | TRBD1 | TRBJ1-5 | many
TGCGCCAGCAGCTTGCAGGGGCTTACTGCCTACGAGCAGTACTTC | CASSLQGLTAYEQYF | TRBV5-1 | NA | TRBJ2-7 | many
TGTGCCAGCAGTGAATGGCAGAATTCACCCCTCCACTTT | CASSEWQNSPLHF | TRBV25-1 | NA | TRBJ1-6 | few
TGTGCCAGCAGCCAGACTAGGGGCACAGATACGCAGTATTTT | CASSQTRGTDTQYF | TRBV11-3 | NA | TRBJ2-3 | many
TGCAGTGCTATCGGACTAGCGGGGGACAATGAGCAGTTCTTC | CSAIGLAGDNEQFF | TRBV20-1 | TRBD2 | TRBJ2-1 | many
TGTGCCAGTACGGATGTAGATAACTATGGCTACACCTTC | CASTDVDNYGYTF | TRBV19 | NA | TRBJ1-2 | NA
TGTGCCAGCAGTTACCCCGGGAGCTACACAGATACGCAGTATTTT | CASSYPGSYTDTQYF | TRBV28 | NA | TRBJ2-3 | NA
TGTGCCAGCAGGGGTGGGTTTAATCAAGAGACCCAGTACTTC | CASRGGFNQETQYF | TRBV6-2/TRBV6-3 | NA | TRBJ2-5 | many
TGTGCCAGCAGCCCGAACAAGATGGGGAACACTGAAGCTTTCTTT | CASSPNKMGNTEAFF | TRBV4-2 | NA | TRBJ1-1 | NA
TGCGCCAGCAGCCAGGGACTAGCGGGAGGGCGCTATGAGCAGTTCTTC | CASSQGLAGGRYEQFF | TRBV5-1 | TRBD2 | TRBJ2-1 | NA
TGTGCCAGCAGGAGGGAGCTTATCGATGAGCAGTTCTTC | CASRRELIDEQFF | TRBV7-6 | NA | TRBJ2-1 | many
TGTGCCAGCAGCCACGGGGGCCCTAGCACAGATACGCAGTATTTT | CASSHGGPSTDTQYF | TRBV27 | NA | TRBJ2-3 | NA
TGTGCCAGCAGTGAATACAGGTTAGCCTACGAGCAGTACTTC | CASSEYRLAYEQYF | TRBV2 | NA | TRBJ2-7 | many